The 2 T cell receptor beta chains below all came from one sample that was sequenced in a study of blood T cell repertoires in COVID-19. The repertoire was sequenced with immunoSEQ multiplex PCR; TCRdb's copy has only in-frame clones and lacks some. The table has under 200,000 clones, about 85% seen once. The sequenced sample consisted of peripheral blood. These receptor sequences come from a woman older than 75 with acute or convalescent COVID-19.

This sequence joins TRBV3-1 (or the pseudogene TRBV3-2) and TRBJ2-3, with 11 bases identical to TRBD2. CDR1 and CDR2 from the germline V gene are LGHDT and YNNKEL (reference sequence). J lost 5 bases, V lost 3 bases, and 13 bases had no gene match. The CDR3 loop spans 18 amino acids. The CDR3, as DNA: TGTGCCAGCAGCCACTGGGAGGCTAGCGGGGGGCAGGGAGATACGCAGTATTTT. This encodes CASSHWEASGGQGDTQYF.

CDR3 nucleotides: TGTGCCAGCAGCCCCGGACTATCGGCAGATACGCAGTATTTT. Translated, it gives CASSPGLSADTQYF. The chain has TRBV7-2 and TRBJ2-3, with D perhaps matching TRBD2 (6 bases). With 5 bases removed from V and 4 bases from J, the gap between germline ends came to 13 bases. CDR3 length: 14 residues. Germline CDR1 SGHTA, CDR2 FQGNSA.